This T cell receptor beta chain was found in a study of human T cells and chemical hapten exposure. Study summary: Mostly female patients had alopecia areata, totalis or universalis.

The V and J ends lost 3 bases and 0 bases respectively, with 8 bases between them. Germline values: CDR1 KGHSH, CDR2 LQKENI. The CDR3 is made up of 15 amino acids. Sample time point: patch test 1, 2 weeks after DPC sensitization. Treatment: therapeutic diphenylcyclopropenone sensitization with weekly scalp DPC. TCRdb processed the RACE reads anew with MiXCR; each CDR3 protein has one entry. Among 150,000 to 200,000 distinct CDR3 sequences, 20% to 25% were seen once, and the ten largest hold about 6.7%. Specimen: whole blood, collected in connection with sensitization to the hapten diphenylcyclopropenone (DPC). The source is a woman aged 45-65 years with alopecia areata. Some clones in this sample may be carry-over from other donors' samples. This rearrangement joins TRBV18 to TRBJ1-4; D ambiguous. In DNA, the CDR3 is TGTGCCAGCTCACCTTCGACGTCAACTAATGAAAAACTGTTTTTT. Translating it yields CASSPSTSTNEKLFF.